This T cell receptor (beta chain) is from a study of human T cells and chemical hapten exposure. Trimming stripped 0 bases from V and 8 bases from J, with 14 bases between. Germline V gene data show CDR1 as SGHVS and CDR2 as FNYEAQ. This CDR3 has 15 amino acids. Time point meaning: patch test 1, 2 weeks after DPC sensitization. Treatment specified: therapeutic diphenylcyclopropenone sensitization with weekly scalp DPC. In TCRdb, the RACE reads were re-called with MiXCR into one record per CDR3 protein. The table shows 95,000 or so distinct CDR3 sequences, with about 10% occurring only once. This sequence joins TRBV7-6 and TRBJ2-1; no clear D. The source was whole blood, collected in connection with sensitization to the hapten diphenylcyclopropenone (DPC). This clonotype originated in a man aged 40-49 years with alopecia areata. Some clones in this sample may be carry-over from other donors' samples. DNA for the CDR3: TGTGCCAGCAGCTTAGCGCAACACTCCTGGGATGAGCAGTTCTTC. It is translated as CASSLAQHSWDEQFF.